A selection of T cell receptor beta chains follows, all from one sample in a study of Ad26.COV2.S vaccination and SARS-CoV-2 variants. Some clones are missing from TCRdb's copy, which holds only in-frame ones; the method was immunoSEQ multiplex PCR. The sample lists about 350,000 clones; about 92% were seen once. The sample in question was peripheral blood, obtained after recovery from COVID-19. Receptor source: a human donor who had recovered from COVID-19. Both conserved end residues are part of each CDR3. Each record gives: J gene, D gene, clone size, CDR3 length, V gene, CDR3 DNA, CDR3 protein. A D gene is named only where the DNA matches it firmly. Rows give clone size only sometimes, using once, few, many, or a class for an expanded clone.

j_call: TRBJ2-1
d_call: NA
clone_size: NA
cdr3_length: 13
v_call: TRBV6-2/TRBV6-3
cdr3_nt: TGTGCCAGCAGTGGAACGGGTCACAATGAGCAGTTCTTC
cdr3_aa: CASSGTGHNEQFF

j_call: TRBJ1-2
d_call: NA
clone_size: few
cdr3_length: 11
v_call: TRBV6-5
cdr3_nt: TGTGCCAGCAGCCCCGGGGGTAGCTACACCTTC
cdr3_aa: CASSPGGSYTF

j_call: TRBJ2-3
d_call: TRBD2
clone_size: NA
cdr3_length: 14
v_call: TRBV5-8
cdr3_nt: TGTGCCAGCCTCTTAGCGGGGGTCCGAGATACGCAGTATTTT
cdr3_aa: CASLLAGVRDTQYF

j_call: TRBJ2-2
d_call: TRBD2
clone_size: NA
cdr3_length: 13
v_call: TRBV7-8
cdr3_nt: TGTGCCAGCAGCCCCCGGGAGGCCGGGGAGCTGTTTTTT
cdr3_aa: CASSPREAGELFF

j_call: TRBJ2-2
d_call: TRBD1
clone_size: NA
cdr3_length: 19
v_call: TRBV5-5
cdr3_nt: TGTGCCAGCAGCCCCACCACAGGGGGCGCATACCCAAACACCGGGGAGCTGTTTTTT
cdr3_aa: CASSPTTGGAYPNTGELFF

j_call: TRBJ2-5
d_call: NA
clone_size: NA
cdr3_length: 15
v_call: TRBV18
cdr3_nt: TGTGCCAGCTCACCACCGGGGAAGGTGGTAGAGACCCAGTACTTC
cdr3_aa: CASSPPGKVVETQYF

j_call: TRBJ1-5
d_call: NA
clone_size: once
cdr3_length: 15
v_call: TRBV6-4
cdr3_nt: TGTGCCAGCAGTGACGGGGTGATCGGCTATCAGCCCCAGCATTTT
cdr3_aa: CASSDGVIGYQPQHF

j_call: TRBJ1-2
d_call: NA
clone_size: once
cdr3_length: 13
v_call: TRBV7-9
cdr3_nt: TGTGCCAGCAGTTCGATGCAGGGAAATGGCTACACCTTC
cdr3_aa: CASSSMQGNGYTF

j_call: TRBJ2-5
d_call: TRBD1
clone_size: NA
cdr3_length: 16
v_call: TRBV6-6
cdr3_nt: TGTGCCAGCAGTTACCCGTGGACAGGGGGCTTTGAGACCCAGTACTTC
cdr3_aa: CASSYPWTGGFETQYF

j_call: TRBJ2-2
d_call: NA
clone_size: NA
cdr3_length: 16
v_call: TRBV9
cdr3_nt: TGTGCCAGCAGCAACACGAGAGGACCGAACACCGGGGAGCTGTTTTTT
cdr3_aa: CASSNTRGPNTGELFF

j_call: TRBJ1-6
d_call: NA
clone_size: NA
cdr3_length: 16
v_call: TRBV4-1
cdr3_nt: TGCGCCAGCAGCCAAGGGAGTGAAAGCTATAATTCACCCCTCCACTTT
cdr3_aa: CASSQGSESYNSPLHF

j_call: TRBJ2-7
d_call: NA
clone_size: NA
cdr3_length: 14
v_call: TRBV5-1
cdr3_nt: TGCGCCAGCAGCCCACAGGAGGGGGTCTACGAGCAGTACTTC
cdr3_aa: CASSPQEGVYEQYF